This T cell receptor (beta chain) came from a study of blood T cell repertoires in COVID-19. Background on the study: Collection of acute and convalescent COVID-19 samples took place in the United States, Italy and Spain.

Profiling relied on immunoSEQ multiplex PCR, and the TCRdb table lists in-frame clones only, not all of them. Of 200,000 to 250,000 clones in the sample, roughly nine tenths are singletons; the top ten hold approximately 3.3%. With V trimmed by 6 bases and J by 1 base, 7 bases remained unmatched. The germline V gene has CDR1 SGHNT and CDR2 YENEEA. There are 16 residues in the CDR3. The sample was PBMCs or T cells enriched from blood (not recorded which). The origin of this receptor is a woman aged 45-59 years in a cohort exposed to, infected with or recovered from COVID-19 (not recorded which). The rearrangement uses TRBV11-3 and TRBJ1-1; TRBD1 matches at 11 bases. The CDR3 DNA sequence: TGTGCCAGCAGTCAGAGGACAGGGGGCGCGAACACTGAAGCTTTCTTT. It is translated as CASSQRTGGANTEAFF.